The 27 T cell receptor beta chains listed next were all sequenced from one sample in a study of cytomegalovirus exposure and HLA in healthy donors. 13 Jbeta primers and 60 Vbeta primers were used for the PCR. TCRdb's copy holds only in-frame clones and misses some; the assay was immunoSEQ multiplex PCR. The table includes about 69,000 clones, 65% to 70% detected once. The sample comprised PBMCs. The receptors stem from a woman in her twenties or thirties in good health and CMV-seronegative.

The V and J genes are TRBV5-1 and TRBJ2-3; D perhaps matches TRBD2 (5 bases). The V and J ends lost 2 bases and 0 bases respectively, with 7 bases between them. Per the germline V gene, CDR1 is SGHRS and CDR2 is YFSETQ. This CDR3 has 14 amino acids. The CDR3 loop reads CASSLAESTDTQYF. CDR3 sequence (DNA): TGCGCCAGCAGCTTAGCGGAAAGCACAGATACGCAGTATTTT.

This sequence joins TRBV2 and TRBJ1-4; no clear D. The CDR3 contains 14 residues. V was trimmed by 7 bases and J by 8 bases, leaving 17 bases between them. The germline CDR1 and CDR2 sequences are SNHLY and FYNNEI. The CDR3 bases are TGTGCCAGCATTCCGGGCCGGGGATGGGAAAAACTGTTTTTT. The encoded protein is CASIPGRGWEKLFF.

This clone was detected only once. The chain is built from TRBV7-2 and TRBJ2-7, with D possibly TRBD1 on 8 matching bases. This CDR3 comprises 12 residues. Germline CDR1 and CDR2: SGHTA and FQGNSA. V lost 5 bases, J lost 7 bases, and 12 bases lay in between. CDR3: CASSVQGGEQYF. CDR3 bases: TGTGCCAGCAGCGTACAGGGGGGGGAGCAGTACTTC.

The chain couples TRBV16 to TRBJ1-1, with D possibly matching TRBD1 (6 bases). The CDR3 runs 14 residues. V dropped 4 bases and J dropped 4 bases, with 13 bases sitting between them. The germline gives CDR1 KGHSY, CDR2 FQNENV. CDR3 loop: CASSRRTGRTEAFF. In DNA form, the CDR3 reads TGTGCCAGCAGCCGACGCACAGGGCGCACTGAAGCTTTCTTT.

The genes are TRBV5-4 and TRBJ2-7; TRBD2 is a possible D gene (5 bases). The CDR3 consists of 13 residues. The V gene's germline CDR1 is SGHNT and CDR2 YYREEE (reference sequence). V was trimmed by 5 bases and J by 2 bases, leaving 11 bases between them. CDR3 coding DNA: TGTGCCAGCAGAGTCCCCGGGGCCTACGAGCAGTACTTC. Protein product: CASRVPGAYEQYF.

The chain joins TRBV7-9 to TRBJ2-4; the match to TRBD2 covers 12 bases. The germline CDR1 and CDR2 sequences are SEHNR and FQNEAQ (reference sequence). V was pared by 2 bases and J by 3 bases, with 5 bases of the junction left unmatched. This CDR3 has 17 residues. This chain's CDR3 is CASSLTLAGGSKNIQYF. Written as DNA, the CDR3 is TGTGCCAGCAGCTTAACTCTAGCGGGGGGGAGCAAAAACATTCAGTACTTC. Using reference TRBV7-9 and TRBJ2-4 for the parts outside the CDR3, the full variable domain is DTGVSQNPRHKITKRGQNVTFRCDPISEHNRLYWYRQTLGQGPEFLTYFQNEAQLEKSRLLSDRFSAERPKGSFSTLEIQRTEQGDSAMYLCASSLTLAGGSKNIQYFGAGTRLSVL.

The V gene is TRBV7-2, the J gene TRBJ2-2, with TRBD2 matching over 7 bases. The V and J ends lost 7 bases and 6 bases, in that order; junction bases with no gene match: 11. Germline V gene lookup returns CDR1 SGHTA and CDR2 FQGNSA. The CDR3 is 15 residues long. Here the CDR3 reads CASIRGGGGPGELFF. The CDR3 region has the DNA TGTGCCAGCATTCGGGGCGGGGGAGGACCCGGGGAGCTGTTTTTT.

The V call is TRBV7-9, the J call TRBJ1-1; D is possibly TRBD1 (5 bases). Germline V gene lookup returns CDR1 SEHNR and CDR2 FQNEAQ (reference sequence). This CDR3 has 14 amino acids. Trimming took off 5 bases at V and 5 bases at J, with 15 bases between the two ends. CDR3 bases: TGTGCCAGCAGCCCAACCCGGGGGTGGACTGAAGCTTTCTTT. Amino acid sequence: CASSPTRGWTEAFF. The full variable domain, its missing parts supplied by reference TRBV7-9 and TRBJ1-1, is DTGVSQNPRHKITKRGQNVTFRCDPISEHNRLYWYRQTLGQGPEFLTYFQNEAQLEKSRLLSDRFSAERPKGSFSTLEIQRTEQGDSAMYLCASSPTRGWTEAFFGQGTRLTVV.

This rearrangement joins TRBV30 to TRBJ2-5, with D possibly TRBD2 on 7 matching bases. V gave up 0 bases and J gave up 13 bases, with 18 bases separating them. This CDR3 contains 13 residues. CDR1 and CDR2 from the germline V gene are GTSNPN and SVGIG (reference sequence). CDR3 nucleotides: TGTGCCTGGAGTGTCGAGATGGGGGGGGCGGTGTACTTC. This encodes CAWSVEMGGAVYF.

The chain employs TRBV5-3 and TRBJ2-3, with D possibly matching TRBD1 (5 bases). TRBV5-3 is classed as an ORF, of uncertain function. The CDR3 has 14 amino acids. V was shortened by 3 bases and J by 5 bases, with 13 bases between the two germline ends. CDR3 sequence reads: CARSSTGVRDTQYF. CDR3 DNA sequence: TGTGCCAGAAGCTCAACAGGAGTCAGAGATACGCAGTATTTT.

The chain carries TRBV29-1 and TRBJ2-1; D uncertain. Germline V gene lookup returns CDR1 SQVTM and CDR2 ANQGSEA. V was cut by 3 bases and J by 4 bases, with 7 bases left in between. The CDR3 has 12 residues. The CDR3 here is CSVDPVYNEQFF. The CDR3 region has the DNA TGCAGCGTTGACCCAGTATACAATGAGCAGTTCTTC.

The chain is built from TRBV6-1 and TRBJ1-1; D is unresolved. The CDR3 is made up of 12 amino acids. Germline values: CDR1 MNHNS, CDR2 SASEGT. The germline V and J ends were trimmed by 2 bases and 5 bases, with 6 bases remaining between them. As DNA, the CDR3 is TGTGCCAGCAGTGAACGGGGTACTGAAGCTTTCTTT. Translation: CASSERGTEAFF.

The V gene is TRBV6-1, the J gene TRBJ2-7; 9 nucleotides align to TRBD1. Unmatched junction bases numbered 9, after V lost 6 bases and J lost 12 bases. Germline V gene sequence: CDR1 MNHNS, CDR2 SASEGT. This CDR3 spans 12 amino acids. The chain's CDR3 is CASRGQGPWRYF. The CDR3 DNA sequence: TGTGCCAGCAGGGGACAGGGTCCTTGGCGGTACTTC.

The chain couples TRBV5-6 to TRBJ1-2; possible D gene TRBD1, 6 bases. The CDR3 runs to 12 residues. Trimming shortened V by 4 bases and J by 2 bases, and 6 bases separated the two germline ends. Germline V lookup: CDR1 SGHDT, CDR2 YYEEEE. This chain's CDR3 is CASSGQNYGYTF. DNA for the CDR3: TGTGCCAGCAGCGGACAGAACTATGGCTACACCTTC.

V is TRBV2 and J is TRBJ2-5; the match to TRBD2 covers 8 bases. CDR3 length equals 14 residues. The V gene end was trimmed by 5 bases and the J gene end by 5 bases; junction bases not matched to a gene: 7. Per the germline V gene, CDR1 is SNHLY and CDR2 is FYNNEI. This CDR3 reads CASSPLPGGETQYF. CDR3 DNA sequence: TGTGCCAGCAGTCCTCTACCGGGGGGGGAGACCCAGTACTTC. The variable domain in full, completed from reference TRBV2 and TRBJ2-5, reads EPEVTQTPSHQVTQMGQEVILRCVPISNHLYFYWYRQILGQKVEFLVSFYNNEISEKSEIFDDQFSVERPDGSNFTLKIRSTKLEDSAMYFCASSPLPGGETQYFGPGTRLLVL.

The chain is built from TRBV4-1 and TRBJ2-6; 9 positions agree with TRBD2. The CDR3 runs 18 residues. The germline CDR1 and CDR2 sequences are MGHRA and YSYEKL. V lost 1 base, J lost 0 bases, and 4 bases stayed unmatched. The CDR3 DNA follows: TGCGCCAGCAGCCAAGCTGCAGCGGGGGGCTCTGGGGCCAACGTCCTGACTTTC. Translating it yields CASSQAAAGGSGANVLTF.

The chain joins TRBV7-2 to TRBJ1-1, with a weak D call TRBD1 (5 bases). This CDR3 contains 15 residues. Germline CDR1 is SGHTA and CDR2 is FQGNSA. V lost 6 bases and J lost 4, with 18 bases in between. CDR3 amino acids: CASSLTAKWSTEAFF. CDR3 DNA sequence: TGTGCCAGCAGTCTGACAGCCAAGTGGAGCACTGAAGCTTTCTTT.

Only a few counts were recorded for this clone. The CDR3 here is CASGRGDLYEQYF. DNA of the CDR3: TGCGCCTCCGGGCGGGGGGATCTGTACGAGCAGTACTTC. This rearrangement joins TRBV5-1 to TRBJ2-7, with 8 bases aligning to TRBD2. The CDR3 loop spans 13 amino acids. The germline V gene encodes CDR1 SGHRS and CDR2 YFSETQ. Germline trimming cut 10 bases from V and 4 bases from J; bases unmatched to any gene: 10.

The chain joins TRBV18 to TRBJ1-1; tentative D call: TRBD1 (5 bases). Trimming cost V 3 bases and J 0 bases, with 11 bases left between them. The germline gives CDR1 KGHSH, CDR2 LQKENI. The CDR3 runs to 15 residues. CDR3 sequence: CASSPTGGVNTEAFF. CDR3 sequence (DNA): TGTGCCAGCTCACCTACAGGCGGGGTGAACACTGAAGCTTTCTTT.

V and J are TRBV7-6 and TRBJ1-1; possible D gene TRBD1, 6 bases. Looked up from germline, CDR1 is SGHVS and CDR2 is FNYEAQ. CDR3 length: 14 residues. Trimming removed 4 bases from V and 6 bases from J, with 15 bases in between. In DNA, the CDR3 is TGTGCCAGCAGCTCGTTCAGGGGTGGAGCTGAAGCTTTCTTT. Its protein is CASSSFRGGAEAFF.

This chain connects TRBV19 to TRBJ2-5; the D is unclear. The ends were cut back, 5 bases at V and 5 bases at J, with 9 bases in the middle. In germline, CDR1 is LNHDA, CDR2 SQIVND (reference sequence). The length of the CDR3 is 12 residues. The CDR3 sequence is CASSRSTETQYF. The CDR3, as DNA: TGTGCCAGTAGTCGCAGTACGGAGACCCAGTACTTC.

The chain recombines TRBV6-6 with TRBJ2-2, with 8 bases fitting TRBD2. Losses at the gene ends were 10 bases for V and 3 bases for J; bases not matched to a gene: 10. Germline CDR1 MNHNY, CDR2 SVGAGI (reference sequence). The length of the CDR3 is 15 residues. CDR3 loop: CATRSGGPDTGELFF. DNA of the CDR3: TGTGCCACCCGTTCGGGGGGGCCGGACACCGGGGAGCTGTTTTTT.

This chain links TRBV30 with TRBJ2-7; TRBD1 aligns across 11 bases. The trim removed 3 bases at V and 4 bases at J, leaving 5 bases unmatched. The CDR3 spans 14 residues. Germline assignment: CDR1 GTSNPN and CDR2 SVGIG (reference sequence). Written as DNA, the CDR3 is TGTGCCTGGAGGGGGACAGGGGGAATGTACGAGCAGTACTTC. Translation gives CAWRGTGGMYEQYF.

This clone was seen a single time. V gene TRBV2 combines with J gene TRBJ2-3; 11 nucleotides match TRBD2. Trimming took 5 bases from V and 3 from J; bases not matched to a gene: 7. CDR3 length: 16 residues. CDR1 and CDR2 (germline): SNHLY, FYNNEI. In nucleotides, the CDR3 is TGTGCCAGCAGTTTCCTAGCGGGGGGTCAAACAGATACGCAGTATTTT. It yields the protein CASSFLAGGQTDTQYF.

This chain uses TRBV2 with TRBJ1-6; 7 bases agree with TRBD1. Per the germline V gene, CDR1 is SNHLY and CDR2 is FYNNEI. This CDR3 region has 14 residues. V shed 5 bases, J shed 6 bases, and the junction held 4 bases outside the gene matches. CDR3 residues: CASSNRGGNSPLHF. The DNA of the CDR3 is TGTGCCAGCAGTAACAGGGGAGGTAATTCACCCCTCCACTTT.

This rearrangement joins TRBV14 to TRBJ2-2; unclear D gene. CDR3 size: 15 residues. V lost 0 bases and J lost 3, with 8 bases in between. Germline loops: CDR1 SGHDN, CDR2 FVKESK. CDR3 region: CASSQDRGDTGELFF. In DNA form, the CDR3 reads TGTGCCAGCAGCCAAGATCGCGGCGACACCGGGGAGCTGTTTTTT.

The rearrangement links TRBV4-1 to TRBJ1-1, with 7 bases aligning to TRBD1. From germline, CDR1 is MGHRA and CDR2 YSYEKL. The CDR3 totals 11 residues. The V and J ends lost 4 bases and 9 bases, in that order; junction bases with no gene match: 2. This CDR3 is CASSRQGQAFF. The CDR3 nucleotides read TGCGCCAGCAGCCGACAGGGCCAAGCTTTCTTT.